Listed below are T cell receptor beta chains from one sample, sequenced in a study of control samples from healthy donors and cancer patients. Method: immunoSEQ multiplex PCR; TCRdb's copy keeps in-frame clones and lacks some. The sample carries approximately 100,000 clones, over 75% recorded once. The sequencing sample was made of blood. The receptors here all came from a middle-aged woman in good health. Both conserved end residues are part of each CDR3. A D gene is named only where the DNA matches it firmly. The size entry is marked missing in some rows and otherwise reads once, few, many or a size class.

>NA|TRBV6-2/TRBV6-3|TRBJ2-7|16|NA
CASSSDRRQLPYEQYF
TGTGCCAGCAGTTCGGACAGACGCCAACTTCCCTACGAGCAGTACTTC
>NA|TRBV10-1|TRBJ1-3|14|NA
CASSKTATGNTIYF
TGCGCCAGCAGCAAGACAGCGACTGGAAACACCATATATTTT
>NA|TRBV15|TRBJ1-2|14|NA
CATSRVVQGDGYTF
TGTGCCACCAGCAGAGTCGTTCAGGGAGATGGCTACACCTTC
>NA|TRBV11-3|TRBJ1-1|15|NA
CASSPSWGANTEAFF
TGTGCCAGCAGCCCAAGCTGGGGGGCGAACACTGAAGCTTTCTTT
>NA|TRBV9|TRBJ1-2|16|NA
CASSSSRQVINYGYTF
TGTGCCAGCAGCTCATCCCGACAGGTCATTAACTATGGCTACACCTTC
>NA|TRBV3-1/TRBV3-2|TRBJ1-1|13|NA
CASRSQGDTEAFF
TGTGCCAGCAGGTCCCAAGGAGACACTGAAGCTTTCTTT
>NA|TRBV12-5|TRBJ2-6|16|NA
CASGLRYGTGANVLTF
TGTGCTAGTGGTTTGCGTTACGGGACTGGGGCCAACGTCCTGACTTTC
>NA|TRBV6-1|TRBJ1-4|15|NA
CASSEMSRAGEKLFF
TGTGCCAGCAGTGAAATGTCGAGGGCGGGTGAAAAACTGTTTTTT
>TRBD1|TRBV6-2/TRBV6-3|TRBJ1-2|16|NA
CASSYSGTGVNYGYTF
TGTGCCAGCAGTTACTCGGGGACAGGAGTGAACTATGGCTACACCTTC
>TRBD1|TRBV18|TRBJ1-1|16|NA
CASSPPTGGMNTEAFF
TGTGCCAGCTCACCACCCACAGGGGGCATGAACACTGAAGCTTTCTTT
>TRBD1|TRBV6-6|TRBJ2-7|14|NA
CVSSSGTGSGEQYF
TGTGTCAGCAGTTCCGGGACAGGGTCGGGGGAGCAGTACTTC
>NA|TRBV5-1|TRBJ1-1|17|NA
CASSLVGQGASGAEAFF
TGCGCCAGCAGCTTGGTCGGCCAAGGGGCCTCCGGGGCTGAAGCTTTCTTT
>NA|TRBV5-1|TRBJ1-5|13|once
CASSPSGNQPQHF
TGCGCCAGCAGCCCCTCAGGCAATCAGCCCCAGCATTTT
>NA|TRBV5-1|TRBJ2-4|14|NA
CASSGTAGKNIQYF
TGCGCCAGCAGCGGGACAGCGGGCAAAAACATTCAGTACTTC
>TRBD1|TRBV30|TRBJ1-4|14|NA
CAWTKTGGNEKLFF
TGTGCCTGGACTAAGACAGGGGGAAATGAAAAACTGTTTTTT
>TRBD2|TRBV6-5|TRBJ2-1|15|NA
CASSFLAGNYNEQFF
TGTGCCAGCAGTTTTCTAGCGGGGAACTACAATGAGCAGTTCTTC
>TRBD2|TRBV10-1|TRBJ2-1|15|NA
CASSQLAGDYNEQFF
TGCGCCAGCAGTCAACTAGCGGGAGATTACAATGAGCAGTTCTTC
>TRBD1|TRBV19|TRBJ1-2|14|NA
CASNPGQGGYGYTF
TGTGCCAGTAACCCTGGACAGGGGGGCTATGGCTACACCTTC
>NA|TRBV6-5|TRBJ2-7|13|NA
CASTSTTGDEQYF
TGTGCCAGCACCTCGACCACCGGGGACGAGCAGTACTTC
>TRBD1|TRBV20-1|TRBJ1-2|10|few
CSTYRGGYTF
TGCAGTACTTACAGGGGTGGCTACACCTTC
>NA|TRBV30|TRBJ2-2|15|NA
CAWSVPPGVTGELFF
TGTGCCTGGAGTGTCCCCCCGGGAGTCACCGGGGAGCTGTTTTTT
>TRBD2|TRBV9|TRBJ2-2|16|NA
CASSVRGGSPPGELFF
TGTGCCAGCAGCGTACGGGGGGGGTCCCCCCCCGGGGAGCTGTTTTTT
>TRBD2|TRBV7-8|TRBJ2-5|15|once
CASSLGWEGEETQYF
TGTGCCAGCAGCTTAGGGTGGGAGGGTGAAGAGACCCAGTACTTC
>NA|TRBV20-1|TRBJ1-1|11|NA
CSVEGNTEAFF
TGCAGTGTAGAGGGGAACACTGAAGCTTTCTTT
>TRBD2|TRBV29-1|TRBJ2-7|15|NA
CSVALSGGRGYEQYF
TGCAGCGTGGCCCTTAGCGGGGGGAGGGGTTACGAGCAGTACTTC
>NA|TRBV12-3/TRBV12-4|TRBJ1-4|10|NA
CASSLLDPIF
TGTGCCAGCAGTTTACTGGATCCGATATTT
>NA|TRBV13|TRBJ2-1|15|NA
CASSLIQGGYNEQFF
TGTGCCAGCAGCCTAATTCAGGGGGGGTACAATGAGCAGTTCTTC
>TRBD1|TRBV9|TRBJ1-3|16|few
CASSAYRGQAGNTIYF
TGTGCCAGCAGCGCCTACAGGGGGCAAGCTGGAAACACCATATATTTT
>NA|TRBV27|TRBJ2-5|17|NA
CASSLSQGHLYQETQYF
TGTGCCAGCAGTTTATCGCAGGGACACCTGTACCAAGAGACCCAGTACTTC
>NA|TRBV10-1|TRBJ2-5|18|once
CASSEDPPTGTVGETQYF
TGCGCCAGCAGTGAGGACCCACCTACCGGGACTGTGGGGGAGACCCAGTACTTC
>NA|TRBV11-3|TRBJ2-1|15|NA
CASSLEASSTNEQFF
TGTGCCAGCAGCTTAGAGGCCTCTAGCACCAATGAGCAGTTCTTC
>NA|TRBV14|TRBJ1-1|13|NA
CASSQQGGSEAFF
TGTGCCAGCAGCCAACAAGGAGGGTCAGAAGCTTTCTTT
>TRBD1|TRBV19|TRBJ1-2|14|NA
CASSHGQGYYGYTF
TGTGCCAGTAGCCATGGACAGGGGTACTATGGCTACACCTTC
>NA|TRBV10-3|TRBJ1-2|14|once
CAISESGRGYGYTF
TGTGCCATCAGTGAGTCGGGGCGGGGATATGGCTACACCTTC
>TRBD1|TRBV4-2|TRBJ1-4|17|once
CASTPAGGSATNEKLFF
TGTGCCAGCACCCCGGCAGGGGGAAGTGCAACTAATGAAAAACTGTTTTTT
>TRBD2|TRBV19|TRBJ2-7|17|NA
CASSISLGGAGVFEQYF
TGTGCCAGTAGTATTTCTCTCGGCGGAGCGGGGGTTTTCGAGCAGTACTTC
>NA|TRBV29-1|TRBJ1-1|14|NA
CSVAATAMNTEAFF
TGCAGCGTTGCGGCAACGGCCATGAACACTGAAGCTTTCTTT
>TRBD1|TRBV19|TRBJ2-3|18|NA
CASRGREDRGEGTDTQYF
TGTGCCAGTAGAGGACGGGAGGACAGGGGCGAAGGAACAGATACGCAGTATTTT
>TRBD2|TRBV5-1|TRBJ2-3|14|few
CASNRGVETDTQYF
TGCGCCAGCAACCGGGGGGTGGAAACAGATACGCAGTATTTT
>NA|TRBV30|TRBJ1-3|14|NA
CAWTVWGIGNTIYF
TGTGCCTGGACAGTGTGGGGCATTGGAAACACCATATATTTT
>TRBD2|TRBV9|TRBJ2-2|16|NA
CASSVISSGATGELFF
TGTGCCAGCAGCGTAATTAGTAGCGGGGCGACCGGGGAGCTGTTTTTT
>NA|TRBV15|TRBJ2-1|16|NA
CATSRDWGTGGNEQFF
TGTGCCACCAGCAGAGATTGGGGGACGGGCGGGAATGAGCAGTTCTTC